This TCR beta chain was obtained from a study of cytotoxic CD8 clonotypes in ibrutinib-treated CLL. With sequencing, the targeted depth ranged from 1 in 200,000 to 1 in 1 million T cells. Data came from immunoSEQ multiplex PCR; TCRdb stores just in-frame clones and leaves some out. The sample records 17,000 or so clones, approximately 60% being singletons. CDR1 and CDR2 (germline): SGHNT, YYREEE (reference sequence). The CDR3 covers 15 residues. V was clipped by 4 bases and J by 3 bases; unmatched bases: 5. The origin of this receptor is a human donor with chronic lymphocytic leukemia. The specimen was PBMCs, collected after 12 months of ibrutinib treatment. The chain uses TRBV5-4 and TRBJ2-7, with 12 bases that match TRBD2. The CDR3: CASSSRTSGNYEQYF. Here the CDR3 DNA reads TGTGCCAGCAGCAGTCGGACTAGCGGGAACTACGAGCAGTACTTC.